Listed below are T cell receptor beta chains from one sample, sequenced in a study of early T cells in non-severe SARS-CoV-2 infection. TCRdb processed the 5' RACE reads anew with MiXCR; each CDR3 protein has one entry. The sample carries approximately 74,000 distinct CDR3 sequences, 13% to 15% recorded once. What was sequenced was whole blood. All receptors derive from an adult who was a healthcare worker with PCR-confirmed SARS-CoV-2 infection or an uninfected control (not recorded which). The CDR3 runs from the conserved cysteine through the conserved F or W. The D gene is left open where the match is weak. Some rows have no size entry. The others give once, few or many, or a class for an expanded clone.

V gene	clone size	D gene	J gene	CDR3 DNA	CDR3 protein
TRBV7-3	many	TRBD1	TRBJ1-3	TGTGCCAGCAGCGCAACAGGGGACTCTGGAAACACCATATATTTT	CASSATGDSGNTIYF
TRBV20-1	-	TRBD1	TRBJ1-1	TGCAGTGCCATACCCCAGGACAGGGAATATTTCTGGAACACTGAAGCTTTCTTT	CSAIPQDREYFWNTEAFF
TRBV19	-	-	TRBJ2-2	TGTGCCAGTAACTTGGGTGCGAACACCGGGGAGCTGTTTTTT	CASNLGANTGELFF
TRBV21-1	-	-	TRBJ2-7	TGTGCCAGCAGCCCCAAGAAGACAGGGGGATTCTACGAGCAGTACTTC	CASSPKKTGGFYEQYF
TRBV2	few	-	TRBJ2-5	TGTGCCAGCAGTGAAGCTTCCCATGAAAAGACCCAGTACTTC	CASSEASHEKTQYF
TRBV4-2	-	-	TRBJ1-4	TGTGCCAGCAGCCACCAAGATGTCAGGGATGGGACGGAAAAACTGTTTTTT	CASSHQDVRDGTEKLFF
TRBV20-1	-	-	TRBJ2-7	TGCAGTGCTAGACCCCCAGCTACGGGCTACGAGCAGTACTTC	CSARPPATGYEQYF
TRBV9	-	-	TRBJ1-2	TGTGCCAGCAGCGTACAGGACCGACTCCCCTATGGCTACACCTTC	CASSVQDRLPYGYTF
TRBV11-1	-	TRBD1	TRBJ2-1	TGTGCCAGCAGCTTACGAACAGGGGGCGAATTCAATGAGCAGTTCTTC	CASSLRTGGEFNEQFF
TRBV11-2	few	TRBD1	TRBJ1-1	TGTGCCAGCAGTTTGGACAGGGAGTCAACTGAAGCTTTCTTT	CASSLDRESTEAFF
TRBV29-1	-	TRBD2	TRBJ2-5	TGCAGCGTTGGACACACTAGCGCAGAGACCCAGTACTTC	CSVGHTSAETQYF
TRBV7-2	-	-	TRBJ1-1	TGTGCCAGCAATATAGTGGGTAGGGACACTGAAGCTTTCTTT	CASNIVGRDTEAFF
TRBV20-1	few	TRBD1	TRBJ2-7	TGCAGTGCTAATGGACAGGGGGCCTACGAGCAGTACTTC	CSANGQGAYEQYF
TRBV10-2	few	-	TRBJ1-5	TGCGCCAGCAGCCCTGGGGGCGGGACTAGCAATCAGCCCCAGCATTTT	CASSPGGGTSNQPQHF
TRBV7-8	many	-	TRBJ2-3	TGTGCCAGCAGCTTAGACGGAGCCGCGGCAGATACGCAGTATTTT	CASSLDGAAADTQYF
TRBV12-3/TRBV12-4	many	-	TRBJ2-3	TGTGCCAGCAGTTCGAACAGCCGAGCAGCAGATACGCAGTATTTT	CASSSNSRAADTQYF
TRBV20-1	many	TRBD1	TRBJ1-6	TGCAGTGCTGGGACAGGGAATAATTCACCCCTCCACTTT	CSAGTGNNSPLHF
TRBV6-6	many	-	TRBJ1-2	TGTGCCAGCAGTCGAGGAATCGGCTACACCTTC	CASSRGIGYTF
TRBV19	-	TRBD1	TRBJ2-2	TGTGCCAGTAGAACTCCGGGACAGGCGAACACCGGGGAGCTGTTTTTT	CASRTPGQANTGELFF
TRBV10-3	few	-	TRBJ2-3	TGTGCCACCGGGAAAGGACAGGAGGGAGATACGCAGTATTTT	CATGKGQEGDTQYF
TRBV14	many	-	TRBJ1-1	TGTGCCGTCACTAGGGCCTGGAACACTGAAGCTTTCTTT	CAVTRAWNTEAFF
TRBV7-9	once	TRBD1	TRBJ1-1	TGTGCCAGCAGCTTAAGACAGGGGGAAGCTTTCTTT	CASSLRQGEAFF
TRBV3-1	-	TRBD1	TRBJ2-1	TGTGCCAGCAGCCAAGATCGCGTTCCAGGGGGCAAGAATGAGCAGTTCTTC	CASSQDRVPGGKNEQFF
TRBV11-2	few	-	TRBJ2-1	TGTGCCAGCAGCTTAGCGGGCTCCTACAATGAGCAGTTCTTC	CASSLAGSYNEQFF
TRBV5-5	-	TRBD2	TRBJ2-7	TGTGCCAGCAGCTCTCTAGCGGGGTTCGACGAGCAGTACTTC	CASSSLAGFDEQYF
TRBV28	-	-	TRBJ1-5	TGTGCCAGCAGGTATGACAGGCTCTACAATCAGCCCCAGCATTTT	CASRYDRLYNQPQHF
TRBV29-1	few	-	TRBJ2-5	TGCAGCGTTGAGGAGGTAGGGGAGGACGAAGAGACCCAGTACTTC	CSVEEVGEDEETQYF
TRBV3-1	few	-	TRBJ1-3	TGTGCCAGCAGCCATCCCAGCAGGGGAGGCAACACCATATATTTT	CASSHPSRGGNTIYF
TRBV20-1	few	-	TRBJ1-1	TGCAGTGCTAGCTCCTACACTGAAGCTTTCTTT	CSASSYTEAFF
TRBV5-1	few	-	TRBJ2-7	TGCGCCAGCAGTACAGGCACCTACGAGCAGTACTTC	CASSTGTYEQYF
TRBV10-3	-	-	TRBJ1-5	TGTGCCATCAGTGATGAGGGGAGGCAGCCCCAGCATTTT	CAISDEGRQPQHF
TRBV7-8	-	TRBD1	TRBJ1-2	TGTGCCAGCAGCCCCCTCGGACCAGGGACAGGGGGTGATGGCTACACCTTC	CASSPLGPGTGGDGYTF
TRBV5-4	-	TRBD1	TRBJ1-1	TGTGCCAGCAGCTTGGACAGGGGGGAAGCTTTCTTT	CASSLDRGEAFF
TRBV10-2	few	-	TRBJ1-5	TGCGCCAGCGTCCAGGGGAACAATCAGCCCCAGCATTTT	CASVQGNNQPQHF
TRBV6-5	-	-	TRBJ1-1	TGTGCCAGCAGTTCACGTGTAGGGGTGAAGAACACTGAAGCTTTCTTT	CASSSRVGVKNTEAFF
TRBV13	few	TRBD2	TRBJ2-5	TGTGCCAGCAGCCCAAGGACTAGCGGGGGGGACCAAGAGACCCAGTACTTC	CASSPRTSGGDQETQYF
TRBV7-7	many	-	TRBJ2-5	TGTGCCAGCAGCCCTACAACTACAGGGCAAGAGACCCAGTACTTC	CASSPTTTGQETQYF
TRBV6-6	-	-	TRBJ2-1	TGTGCCGCTGGGACGGACTACAATGAGCAGTTCTTC	CAAGTDYNEQFF
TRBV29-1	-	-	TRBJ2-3	TGCAGCGGCGAAGGCTTCACAGATACGCAGTATTTT	CSGEGFTDTQYF
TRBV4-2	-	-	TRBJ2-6	TGTGCCAGCAGCCAAGCTTTCTTACAGAGCTCTGGGGCCAACGTCCTGACTTTC	CASSQAFLQSSGANVLTF
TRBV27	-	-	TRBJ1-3	TGTGCCAGCGGATTCTCTGGAAACACCATATATTTT	CASGFSGNTIYF
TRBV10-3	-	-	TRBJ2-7	TGTGCCATCAGTGAGGAGTGGGCGACAGCCTACGAGCAGTACTTC	CAISEEWATAYEQYF
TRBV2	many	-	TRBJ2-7	TGTGCCAGCAGTGAAGTGCACGAGCAGTACTTC	CASSEVHEQYF
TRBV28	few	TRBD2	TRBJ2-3	TGTGCCAGCAGTAGCGGGGGGGACCTTGATACGCAGTATTTT	CASSSGGDLDTQYF
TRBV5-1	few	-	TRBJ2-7	TGCGCCAGCAGCTTGGCATCGTTACGACACACTCCGACCTACGAGCAGTACTTC	CASSLASLRHTPTYEQYF
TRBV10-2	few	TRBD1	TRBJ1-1	TGCGCCAGCAGTAGAGGACAGGGTGTGATCCTGAACACTGAAGCTTTCTTT	CASSRGQGVILNTEAFF
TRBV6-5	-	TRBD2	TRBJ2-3	TGTGCCAGCAGTGAGACTAGCGGGTTTACGGGCACAGATACGCAGTATTTT	CASSETSGFTGTDTQYF
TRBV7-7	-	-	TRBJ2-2	TGTGCCAGCAGCTTAGACAGAGCCACCGGGGAGCTGTTTTTT	CASSLDRATGELFF
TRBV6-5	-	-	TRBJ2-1	TGTGCCAGCAGTTACAGTGGAGGCCGATACAATGAGCAGTTCTTC	CASSYSGGRYNEQFF
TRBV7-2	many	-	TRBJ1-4	TGTGCCAGCAGCTTAGGCGCGGGCAGGGGCCATGAAAAACTGTTTTTT	CASSLGAGRGHEKLFF
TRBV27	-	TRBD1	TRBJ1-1	TGTGCCAGCAGTTCCCCCGGGACAGGGGTCACTGAAGCTTTCTTT	CASSSPGTGVTEAFF
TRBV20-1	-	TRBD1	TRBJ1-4	TGCAGTGCGAACCGACAGGGGCGTAATGAAAAACTGTTTTTT	CSANRQGRNEKLFF
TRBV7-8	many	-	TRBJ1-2	TGTGCCAGCAGCTTAGATGGGTTTAGGGCCTATGGCTACACCTTC	CASSLDGFRAYGYTF
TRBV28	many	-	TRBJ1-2	TGTGCCAGCGGCGCTAGACCTAACTATGGCTACACCTTC	CASGARPNYGYTF